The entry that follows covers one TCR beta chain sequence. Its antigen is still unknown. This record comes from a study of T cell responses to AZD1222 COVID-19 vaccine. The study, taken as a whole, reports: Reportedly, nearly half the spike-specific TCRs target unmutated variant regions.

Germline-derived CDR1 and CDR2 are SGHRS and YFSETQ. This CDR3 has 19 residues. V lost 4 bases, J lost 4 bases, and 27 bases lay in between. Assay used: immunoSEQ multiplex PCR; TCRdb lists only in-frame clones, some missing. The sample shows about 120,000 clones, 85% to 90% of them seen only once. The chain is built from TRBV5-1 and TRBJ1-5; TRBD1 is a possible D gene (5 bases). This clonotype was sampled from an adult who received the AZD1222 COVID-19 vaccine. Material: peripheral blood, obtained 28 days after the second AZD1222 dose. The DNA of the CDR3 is TGCGCCAGCAGCCCACAAGACGGGACGAGAAAGATTGGGAATCAGCCCCAGCATTTT. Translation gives CASSPQDGTRKIGNQPQHF.